This T cell receptor beta chain was obtained from a study of T cell repertoires in ileal Crohn's disease. Per sample, about 500 nanograms of biopsy DNA were TCRB immunosequenced. Using immunoSEQ multiplex PCR, the repertoire was profiled, and TCRdb retains in-frame clones only, with some absent. Among 11,000 or so clones listed, more than 80% were seen once. Regarding time point: neoterminal ileum biopsy at postoperative endoscopy, about 6 months after surgery. Study-wide results and limits: Clonal expansions were more frequent in active smokers than non-smokers at surgery. All patients with clonality above 26.8% had endoscopic recurrence. The median delay to postoperative endoscopy was nearly seven months.

Regarding this clone: Its antigen remains unknown.

Material: ileal tissue. This clonotype was obtained from an adult with Crohn's disease.

CDR3 protein: CASSLGDRGQETQYF. The CDR3 DNA reads TGTGCCAGCAGCTTAGGGGACAGGGGGCAAGAGACCCAGTACTTC. V and J are TRBV7-8 and TRBJ2-5, with TRBD1 matching 11 bases. There are 15 residues in the CDR3. Germline V lookup: CDR1 SGHVS, CDR2 FQNEAQ. V gave up 1 base and J gave up 2 bases; unmatched junction bases: 0.